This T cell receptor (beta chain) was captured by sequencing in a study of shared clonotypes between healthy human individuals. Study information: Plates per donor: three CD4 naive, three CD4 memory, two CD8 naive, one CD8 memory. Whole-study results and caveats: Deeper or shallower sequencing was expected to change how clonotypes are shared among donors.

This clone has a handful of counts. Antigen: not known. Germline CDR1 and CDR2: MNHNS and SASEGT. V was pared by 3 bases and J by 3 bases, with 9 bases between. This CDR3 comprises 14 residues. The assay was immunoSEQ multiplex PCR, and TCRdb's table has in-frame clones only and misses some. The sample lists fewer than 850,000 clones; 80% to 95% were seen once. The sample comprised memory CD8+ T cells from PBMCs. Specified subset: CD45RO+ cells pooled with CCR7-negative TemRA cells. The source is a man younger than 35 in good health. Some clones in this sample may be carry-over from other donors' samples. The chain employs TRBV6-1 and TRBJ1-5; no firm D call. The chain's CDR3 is CASSDRQYNQPQHF. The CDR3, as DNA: TGTGCCAGCAGTGACAGACAATACAATCAGCCCCAGCATTTT.